This passage covers 19 T cell receptor beta chains from one sample sequenced in a study of blood T cell repertoires in COVID-19. Only in-frame clones appear in the TCRdb table, and some are missing; sequencing was by immunoSEQ multiplex PCR. The data hold 430,000 or so clones, with approximately 90% observed a single time. Source material: peripheral blood. The receptors originated from a man between 18 and 35 years old with COVID-19, enrolled during active disease.

The chain employs TRBV29-1 and TRBJ2-7, with D maybe TRBD1 (6 bases). Germline lookup yields CDR1 SQVTM and CDR2 ANQGSEA. The CDR3 contains 11 residues. V shed 7 bases and J shed 4 bases, with 11 bases lying between them. The CDR3 spells CSGGQSYEQYF. CDR3 sequence (DNA): TGCAGCGGCGGACAGAGTTACGAGCAGTACTTC.

The J gene is TRBJ2-2, the V gene TRBV6-5, with no clear D. CDR1 and CDR2 from the germline V gene are MNHEY and SVGAGI. The CDR3 is 16 amino acids. V was clipped by 0 bases and J by 1 base, with 9 bases between them. The CDR3 nucleotides are TGTGCCAGCAGTTACTCGAGTCGGTGGAACACCGGGGAGCTGTTTTTT. Translating gives CASSYSSRWNTGELFF.

The chain employs TRBV27 and TRBJ2-3, with D perhaps matching TRBD2 (6 bases). The germline V gene has CDR1 MNHEY and CDR2 SMNVEV (reference sequence). This CDR3 has 16 amino acids. V lost 4 bases to trimming and J lost 4 bases, with 18 bases between them. The CDR3, as DNA: TGTGCCAGCAGTTCAGAGGGACTTCTACGTGCAGATACGCAGTATTTT. Encoded protein: CASSSEGLLRADTQYF.

The rearrangement joins TRBV3-1 (or the pseudogene TRBV3-2) to TRBJ2-7; unclear D gene. The V gene lost 0 bases and the J gene lost 4 bases, with 7 bases spanning the gap. From germline, CDR1 is LGHDT and CDR2 YNNKEL (reference sequence). This CDR3 has 13 amino acids. The CDR3 protein is CASSQETGYEQYF. DNA for the CDR3: TGTGCCAGCAGCCAAGAAACCGGGTACGAGCAGTACTTC.

The chain is built from TRBV7-9 and TRBJ1-2; 10 nucleotides align to TRBD1. CDR1 SEHNR and CDR2 FQNEAQ come from the germline V gene (reference sequence). With 5 bases clipped from V and 4 bases from J, the junction kept 13 bases outside the gene matches. This CDR3 has 17 amino acids. The CDR3 sequence: CASSILQYRDRGYGYTF. CDR3 sequence (DNA): TGTGCCAGCAGCATACTTCAATACCGGGACAGGGGCTATGGCTACACCTTC.

The V and J genes are TRBV7-9 and TRBJ1-1; D unresolved. V was trimmed by 2 bases and J by 1 base, leaving 2 bases between them. This CDR3 has 12 residues. Germline V gene lookup returns CDR1 SEHNR and CDR2 FQNEAQ (reference sequence). The CDR3 sequence is CASSLQNTEAFF. The CDR3 DNA is TGTGCCAGCAGCTTACAGAACACTGAAGCTTTCTTT.

This chain uses TRBV29-1 with TRBJ1-1; no definite D call. Trimming stripped 4 bases from V and 1 base from J, with 7 bases between. The CDR3 loop spans 12 amino acids. Germline assignment: CDR1 SQVTM and CDR2 ANQGSEA. CDR3 protein: CSVGSGNTEAFF. The CDR3 coding sequence is TGCAGCGTTGGTTCCGGGAACACTGAAGCTTTCTTT.

This rearrangement joins TRBV12-2 to TRBJ2-3; TRBD2 is taken as the D call from the table, unchecked against the DNA. TRBV12-2 is reported as a pseudogene. This CDR3 is built from 19 residues. The CDR3 DNA follows: TGTGCAAGTCGCTGCAGACTAGCGGGGCCTCCCCACATCACAGATACGCAGTATTTT. Translating gives CASRCRLAGPPHITDTQYF.

The rearrangement links TRBV27 to TRBJ2-7, with TRBD1 identical over 8 bases. The CDR3 is made up of 14 amino acids. V shed 4 bases, J shed 6 bases, and the junction held 8 bases outside the gene matches. The germline V gene has CDR1 MNHEY and CDR2 SMNVEV (reference sequence). The CDR3 spells CASSSAGGPGEQYF. CDR3 coding DNA: TGTGCCAGCAGTTCGGCAGGGGGCCCGGGCGAGCAGTACTTC.

This rearrangement joins TRBV6-5 to TRBJ2-3; perhaps TRBD2 as D (5 bases). This CDR3 is built from 15 residues. V was cut by 6 bases and J by 2 bases, with 15 bases left in between. Germline-derived CDR1 and CDR2 are MNHEY and SVGAGI. CDR3 residues: CASRLGPGDTDTQYF. The CDR3 DNA reads TGTGCCAGCAGGTTGGGCCCCGGGGACACAGATACGCAGTATTTT.

The gene calls are TRBV6-5 and TRBJ1-6; TRBD1 matches 9 bases. The germline V gene encodes CDR1 MNHEY and CDR2 SVGAGI. Germline trimming cut 6 bases from V and 7 bases from J; bases unmatched to any gene: 7. The CDR3 runs 15 residues. The CDR3 nucleotides are TGTGCCAGCAGACCTGGACAGGGGAGGAATTCACCCCTCCACTTT. It encodes CASRPGQGRNSPLHF.

This sequence joins TRBV2 and TRBJ2-1; TRBD2 agrees at 7 bases. Germline values: CDR1 SNHLY, CDR2 FYNNEI. The CDR3 length is 14 residues. The CDR3 sequence: CAASWAGVVNEQFF. The DNA of the CDR3 is TGTGCTGCTTCATGGGCGGGAGTCGTGAATGAGCAGTTCTTC.

The J gene is TRBJ2-5, the V gene TRBV5-6; no clear D. Germline V gene sequence: CDR1 SGHDT, CDR2 YYEEEE. CDR3 length: 13 amino acids. With 0 bases removed from V and 3 bases from J, the gap between germline ends came to 6 bases. As DNA, the CDR3 is TGTGCCAGCAGCTTGGTCGAGAAAGAGACCCAGTACTTC. Protein product: CASSLVEKETQYF. Variable domain in full (rest from reference TRBV5-6 and TRBJ2-5): DAGVTQSPTHLIKTRGQQVTLRCSPKSGHDTVSWYQQALGQGPQFIFQYYEEEERQRGNFPDRFSGHQFPNYSSELNVNALLLGDSALYLCASSLVEKETQYFGPGTRLLVL.

This chain joins TRBV3-1 (or the pseudogene TRBV3-2) and TRBJ2-5; TRBD1 agrees at 9 bases. CDR1 is LGHDT and CDR2 is YNNKEL in the germline V gene (reference sequence). The V gene end was trimmed by 4 bases and the J gene end by 1 base; junction bases not matched to a gene: 7. The CDR3 runs to 16 residues. For the CDR3, the DNA is TGTGCCAGCAGCCGAGAGGACAGGGGCCGCCAAGAGACCCAGTACTTC. Residues: CASSREDRGRQETQYF.

J is TRBJ2-5 and V is TRBV12-3 or TRBV12-4; D not resolved. Deletions cut 3 bases from V and 1 base from J, with 6 bases between. The CDR3 is made up of 13 amino acids. The CDR3 coding sequence is TGTGCCAGCAGTTTGCGGCCCCAAGAGACCCAGTACTTC. Translation gives CASSLRPQETQYF.

This CDR3 is CASSILIGTGVREAFF. In DNA form, the CDR3 reads TGTGCCAGTAGTATACTCATCGGGACAGGCGTCCGGGAAGCTTTCTTT. V and J are TRBV19 and TRBJ1-1; the match to TRBD1 covers 8 bases. This CDR3 region has 16 residues. After removal of 2 bases from V and 8 bases from J, the junction contained 13 bases not matched to a gene. Germline CDR1 and CDR2: LNHDA and SQIVND (reference sequence).

This chain joins TRBV11-3 and TRBJ2-3; no reliable D call. V lost 1 base and J 7 bases, leaving 6 bases between the germline ends. CDR1 SGHNT and CDR2 YENEEA come from the germline V gene. CDR3 size: 12 residues. DNA of the CDR3: TGTGCCAGCAGCTTAGGGTGGCATACGCAGTATTTT. Protein sequence: CASSLGWHTQYF.

The CDR3 reads CASSYGQGINSPLHF. For the CDR3, the DNA is TGTGCCAGCAGTTACGGACAGGGTATTAATTCACCCCTCCACTTT. The chain couples TRBV6-5 to TRBJ1-6; 8 bases agree with TRBD1. This CDR3 contains 15 residues. The germline CDR1 and CDR2 sequences are MNHEY and SVGAGI. The V segment lost 2 bases and the J segment 6 bases; nucleotides outside the gene matches: 3.

The rearrangement links TRBV6-1 to TRBJ1-2; D perhaps matches TRBD1 (5 bases). The germline gives CDR1 MNHNS, CDR2 SASEGT. The V gene lost 3 bases and the J gene lost 0 bases, with 14 bases spanning the gap. CDR3 length: 16 residues. CDR3: CASSEGQGLTNYGYTF. The CDR3 bases are TGTGCCAGCAGTGAGGGGCAGGGCCTTACTAACTATGGCTACACCTTC.